This entry lists 24 T cell receptor beta chains sequenced from one sample in a study of CXCR3-negative and CXCR3-positive naive CD8 T cells (dated by TCRdb to the late 2010s). What the research found in general, with its limitations: TRB CDR3s from CXCR3-positive naive cells showed higher hydrophobicity (lower Kidera factor 4), lower energy, and higher strength and volume indices than CXCR3-negative naive cells.

What these receptors recognize is not known. The data were produced on a NextSeq 550. The Human TCR Profiling Kit (MiLaboratory) was used to make UMI-labeled 5' RACE TRB cDNA libraries. The reads went through TCRdb reprocessing, and each CDR3 protein sequence gets one entry with no DNA. The sample's clone listing holds more than 70,000 distinct CDR3 sequences. In total, the top ten clones hold 0.62% of the sample. The sequencing sample was made of naive CXCR3+ CD8+ T cells from blood. The cell subset or site tag for this specimen amounts to: CD45RO-CCR7+CD27+CD95- naive CD8+ T cells expressing CXCR3 (TNR3+). These receptors originate from a human donor in good health. Some clones in this sample may be carry-over from other donors' samples.

The V call is TRBV27, the J call TRBJ2-1; the D call from TCRdb, TRBD1, cannot be confirmed without DNA. The germline V gene has CDR1 MNHEY and CDR2 SMNVEV (reference sequence). CDR3 size: 14 residues. CDR3: CASSYGQGVNEQFF.

J is TRBJ2-7 and V is TRBV5-1. Germline V gene sequence: CDR1 SGHRS, CDR2 YFSETQ. This CDR3 spans 13 amino acids. CDR3 region: CASRSGQWDEQYF. Variable domain in full (rest from reference TRBV5-1 and TRBJ2-7): KAGVTQTPRYLIKTRGQQVTLSCSPISGHRSVSWYQQTPGQGLQFLFEYFSETQRNKGNFPGRFSGRQFSNSRSEMNVSTLELGDSALYLCASRSGQWDEQYFGPGTRLTVT.

This rearrangement joins TRBV5-1 to TRBJ2-1. The CDR3 extends over 12 amino acids. The germline CDR1 and CDR2 sequences are SGHRS and YFSETQ. CDR3 in amino acids: CASSLVVEEQFF. The variable domain in full, completed from reference TRBV5-1 and TRBJ2-1, reads KAGVTQTPRYLIKTRGQQVTLSCSPISGHRSVSWYQQTPGQGLQFLFEYFSETQRNKGNFPGRFSGRQFSNSRSEMNVSTLELGDSALYLCASSLVVEEQFFGPGTRLTVL.

The chain is built from TRBV7-2 and TRBJ2-4; there is no DNA to check the TCRdb D call of TRBD1. This CDR3 spans 18 amino acids. From germline, CDR1 is SGHTA and CDR2 FQGNSA. The CDR3 here is CASSLGTGTGGLGDIQYF.

This sequence joins TRBV6-2 or TRBV6-3 and TRBJ2-7. Germline V gives CDR1 MNHEY, CDR2 SVGEGT. This CDR3 region has 13 residues. The CDR3 sequence: CASSYGGTYEQYF.

This chain connects TRBV29-1 to TRBJ2-2. The CDR3 contains 14 residues. Germline values: CDR1 SQVTM, CDR2 ANQGSEA. The chain's CDR3 is CSASGWGGAGELFF.

The chain joins TRBV28 to TRBJ2-7. Germline CDR1 MDHEN, CDR2 SYDVKM. The CDR3 totals 14 residues. This CDR3 reads CASSFRVGSGEQYF.

V usage is TRBV5-1 and J usage is TRBJ1-1; as DNA is missing, the TRBD1 call by TCRdb cannot be tested. Germline values: CDR1 SGHRS, CDR2 YFSETQ. The CDR3 is made up of 15 amino acids. The CDR3 loop is CASSLSGRQNTEAFF.

The chain recombines TRBV19 with TRBJ2-2. The CDR3 is 11 amino acids. Germline V gene sequence: CDR1 LNHDA, CDR2 SQIVND (reference sequence). CDR3 in amino acids: CASSWPGELFF.

The genes are TRBV28 and TRBJ1-3; TCRdb selects TRBD1, and the lack of DNA leaves this call unchecked. The germline CDR1 and CDR2 sequences are MDHEN and SYDVKM. The CDR3 contains 16 residues. CDR3 sequence reads: CASTSTGESSGNTIYF.

This chain uses TRBV7-8 with TRBJ2-7. This CDR3 contains 15 residues. Per the germline V gene, CDR1 is SGHVS and CDR2 is FQNEAQ. This CDR3 reads CASSLADRGSYEQYF. The full variable domain, completed using reference TRBV7-8 and TRBJ2-7, is GAGVSQSPRYKVAKRGQDVALRCDPISGHVSLFWYQQALGQGPEFLTYFQNEAQLDKSGLPSDRFFAERPEGSVSTLKIQRTQQEDSAVYLCASSLADRGSYEQYFGPGTRLTVT.

The genes are TRBV5-1 and TRBJ2-1; TCRdb picks TRBD1, but there is no DNA to check that call. Germline CDR1 and CDR2: SGHRS and YFSETQ. The CDR3 is 17 amino acids. CDR3 protein: CASSSSRTGTSYNEQFF.

The CDR3 sequence: CASSFQEWSGYTF. The rearrangement links TRBV12-3 or TRBV12-4 to TRBJ1-2. This CDR3 is 13 amino acids long.

The genes are TRBV3-1 and TRBJ2-1; there is no DNA to check the TCRdb D call of TRBD1. Per the germline V gene, CDR1 is LGHDT and CDR2 is YNNKEL (reference sequence). CDR3 size: 11 residues. CDR3 region: CASQDRDEQIF.

This chain joins TRBV5-6 and TRBJ2-2; TCRdb names TRBD1, which stays unverified in the absence of DNA. The CDR3 is made up of 14 amino acids. Germline CDR1 and CDR2: SGHDT and YYEEEE. CDR3 protein: CAGLDRGGTGELFF.

This chain connects TRBV5-5 to TRBJ1-3; TCRdb calls TRBD1, which cannot be checked without DNA. The CDR3 spans 17 residues. The germline CDR1 and CDR2 sequences are SGHKS and YYEKEE (reference sequence). CDR3: CASSLADRGRSGNTIYF.

The genes are TRBV5-1 and TRBJ2-7. The germline CDR1 and CDR2 sequences are SGHRS and YFSETQ. The CDR3 is 12 amino acids. The CDR3 sequence is CASSWDGYEQYF.

The rearrangement uses TRBV20-1 and TRBJ2-1. CDR1 DFQATT and CDR2 SNEGSKA come from the germline V gene (reference sequence). This CDR3 has 13 residues. The CDR3 loop reads CSARGLTSNLVFF.

The rearrangement links TRBV28 to TRBJ2-7. In germline, CDR1 is MDHEN, CDR2 SYDVKM. The CDR3 is made up of 14 amino acids. The CDR3 here is CASSFGGSLHEQYF.

This chain connects TRBV7-9 to TRBJ1-1. Germline CDR1 reads SEHNR; CDR2 reads FQNEAQ (reference sequence). The CDR3 extends over 12 amino acids. CDR3 loop: CASSSSPFPAFF.

The V and J genes are TRBV5-5 and TRBJ2-7; TCRdb's D gene call, TRBD2, goes unchecked for lack of DNA. The CDR3 covers 16 residues. CDR1 and CDR2 (germline): SGHKS, YYEKEE (reference sequence). This chain's CDR3 is CASSLGPQGGNYEQYF.

This chain links TRBV5-1 with TRBJ2-7. The CDR3 is 13 amino acids. In germline, CDR1 is SGHRS, CDR2 YFSETQ. This CDR3 is CASSHTADYEQYF. The full variable domain, completed using reference TRBV5-1 and TRBJ2-7, is KAGVTQTPRYLIKTRGQQVTLSCSPISGHRSVSWYQQTPGQGLQFLFEYFSETQRNKGNFPGRFSGRQFSNSRSEMNVSTLELGDSALYLCASSHTADYEQYFGPGTRLTVT.

The chain joins TRBV15 to TRBJ2-5. Germline values: CDR1 LNHNV, CDR2 YYDKDF (reference sequence). This CDR3 contains 15 residues. The CDR3 is CATSRVTQTQETQYF.

The gene calls are TRBV7-9 and TRBJ1-2; lacking DNA, the TRBD1 call made by TCRdb goes unchecked. Germline V gene lookup returns CDR1 SEHNR and CDR2 FQNEAQ (reference sequence). CDR3 size: 16 residues. This CDR3 is CASSSDRDTSAAGYTF. The full variable domain, with the rest looked up from reference TRBV7-9 and TRBJ1-2, is DTGVSQNPRHKITKRGQNVTFRCDPISEHNRLYWYRQTLGQGPEFLTYFQNEAQLEKSRLLSDRFSAERPKGSFSTLEIQRTEQGDSAMYLCASSSDRDTSAAGYTFGSGTRLTVV.